This T cell receptor (beta chain) originates from a study of CD8 T cells in ankylosing spondylitis. Study findings and constraints: Among TCR beta sequences, a motif of roughly 8 highly homologous variants appeared characteristic of ankylosing spondylitis blood.

Notes on this clonotype: As yet, its antigen is unknown.

TCRdb re-derived calls from the 5' RACE reads in MiXCR, one entry per CDR3 protein. This sample has around 540,000 distinct CDR3 sequences, with 10% to 15% found just once. The sequencing input was blood, either unsorted or a sorted T cell fraction (not recorded which). The origin of this receptor is a male donor with ankylosing spondylitis.

This chain's CDR3 is CASSYPAAEPYNEQFF. The DNA of the CDR3 is TGTGCCAGCAGTTACCCCGCAGCGGAGCCTTACAATGAGCAGTTCTTC. The V gene is TRBV6-5, the J gene TRBJ2-1; D may be TRBD2 (5 bases). CDR1 and CDR2 (germline): MNHEY, SVGAGI. Trimming removed 2 bases from V and 4 bases from J, with 15 bases in between. This CDR3 region has 16 residues.